This TCR beta chain was identified during a study of blood T cell repertoires in COVID-19. Study-level information: Acute and convalescent COVID-19 specimens originated in the United States, Italy and Spain.

Trimming pared 4 bases from V and 8 bases from J, leaving 9 bases between. CDR1 and CDR2 (germline): SEHNR, FQNEAQ (reference sequence). This CDR3 is built from 12 residues. In the authors' methods: The authors estimated nucleated cell counts from reference gene primer amplification. Assay: immunoSEQ multiplex PCR; the TCRdb copy retains only in-frame clones and omits some. The V and J calls and clone size are taken from that table; D and trimming were inferred from the DNA. The sample holds roughly 250,000 clones, approximately 91% seen once. The study drew participants aged about 18 to 89 years from 20 to 30 US areas. Participant-reported clinical history was the basis for cohort assignment.

Material for sequencing was PBMCs or T cells enriched from blood (not recorded which). The rearrangement uses TRBV7-9 and TRBJ2-1; weak D call: TRBD1 (6 bases). The clonotype comes from a woman between 35 and 50 years old with acute COVID-19. CDR3 sequence reads: CASSSQGYEQFF. The CDR3 nucleotides read TGTGCCAGCAGCTCACAGGGCTATGAGCAGTTCTTC.